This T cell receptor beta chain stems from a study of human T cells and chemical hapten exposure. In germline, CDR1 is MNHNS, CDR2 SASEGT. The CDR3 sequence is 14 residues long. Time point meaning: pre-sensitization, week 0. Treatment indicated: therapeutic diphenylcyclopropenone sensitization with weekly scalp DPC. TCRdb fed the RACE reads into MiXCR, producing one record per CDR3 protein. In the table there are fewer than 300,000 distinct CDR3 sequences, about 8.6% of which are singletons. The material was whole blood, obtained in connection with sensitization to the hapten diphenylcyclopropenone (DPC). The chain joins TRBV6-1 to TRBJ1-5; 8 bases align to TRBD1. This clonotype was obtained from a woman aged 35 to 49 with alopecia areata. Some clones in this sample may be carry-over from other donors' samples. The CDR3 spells CALGTGYSNQPQHF. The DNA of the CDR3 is TGTGCGTTGGGGACAGGTTATAGCAATCAGCCCCAGCATTTT.